This T cell receptor (beta chain) was sequenced for a study of response to subunit inactivated influenza vaccine. CDR3 length equals 11 residues. Germline V gene lookup returns CDR1 MNHEY and CDR2 SVGEGT. TCRdb analysed the RT-PCR reads with MiXCR anew, one entry per CDR3 protein. The sample has more than 450,000 distinct CDR3 sequences; roughly 12% are singletons. As for this clonotype: Just one base apart from a much larger clone, this may be a read error.

The sample was also reused in another study, on T cells expressing NK-cell markers. That publication notes: What made the TCR beta cDNA was 5'RACE template switching with UMIs. Among the eight sequenced donors, seven tested HCMV-seropositive and one tested seronegative. Uncertainty persisted over the HCMV specificity of expanded NKG2C+ T cell clones.

The sequenced sample was PBMCs from blood, obtained on the day of vaccination. This chain connects TRBV6-2 or TRBV6-3 to TRBJ2-4, with D uncertain. This TCR derives from a man aged 50 to 59 who received an inactivated influenza vaccine. The CDR3 DNA follows: TGTGCCAGCAGGTCTAAAAACATTCAGCACTTC. Translation gives CASRSKNIQHF.